The clone carrying this TCR beta chain came up a few times. Cohorts were determined from participant-reported clinical history. This entry belongs to a study of blood T cell repertoires in COVID-19. V lost 3 bases and J lost 0, with 9 bases in between. This CDR3 contains 15 residues. Germline values: CDR1 MNHNS, CDR2 SASEGT. The method was immunoSEQ multiplex PCR; TCRdb's version includes in-frame clones alone and lacks a portion of them. Of fewer than 400,000 clones in the sample, over 90% were seen once. The sequence derives from a woman aged 25 to 45 who had been exposed to COVID-19. Sample: PBMCs or T cells enriched from blood (not recorded which). The chain links TRBV6-1 to TRBJ1-5, with D perhaps matching TRBD1 (5 bases). CDR3 DNA sequence: TGTGCCAGCAGTGATACAGGTTATAGCAATCAGCCCCAGCATTTT. Translation gives CASSDTGYSNQPQHF.